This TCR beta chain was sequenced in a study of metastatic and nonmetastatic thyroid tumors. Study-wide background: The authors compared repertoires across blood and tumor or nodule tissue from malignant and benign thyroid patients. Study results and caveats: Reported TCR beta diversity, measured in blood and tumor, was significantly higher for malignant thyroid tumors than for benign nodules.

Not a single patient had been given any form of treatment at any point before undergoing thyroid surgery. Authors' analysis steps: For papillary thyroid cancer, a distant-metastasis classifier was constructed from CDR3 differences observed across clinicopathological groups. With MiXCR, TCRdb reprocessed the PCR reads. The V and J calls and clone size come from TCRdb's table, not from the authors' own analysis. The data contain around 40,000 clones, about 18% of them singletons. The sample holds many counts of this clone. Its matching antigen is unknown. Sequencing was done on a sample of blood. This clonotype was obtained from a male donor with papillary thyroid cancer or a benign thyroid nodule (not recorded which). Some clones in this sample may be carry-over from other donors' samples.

CDR3 residues: CASSSRTSGETQYF. The CDR3 nucleotides are TGTGCCAGCAGTTCCCGGACTAGCGGGGAGACCCAGTACTTC. This rearrangement joins TRBV27 to TRBJ2-5; TRBD2 matches 11 bases. The length of the CDR3 is 14 residues. The germline gives CDR1 MNHEY, CDR2 SMNVEV (reference sequence). The V segment lost 4 bases and the J segment 5 bases; nucleotides outside the gene matches: 3.